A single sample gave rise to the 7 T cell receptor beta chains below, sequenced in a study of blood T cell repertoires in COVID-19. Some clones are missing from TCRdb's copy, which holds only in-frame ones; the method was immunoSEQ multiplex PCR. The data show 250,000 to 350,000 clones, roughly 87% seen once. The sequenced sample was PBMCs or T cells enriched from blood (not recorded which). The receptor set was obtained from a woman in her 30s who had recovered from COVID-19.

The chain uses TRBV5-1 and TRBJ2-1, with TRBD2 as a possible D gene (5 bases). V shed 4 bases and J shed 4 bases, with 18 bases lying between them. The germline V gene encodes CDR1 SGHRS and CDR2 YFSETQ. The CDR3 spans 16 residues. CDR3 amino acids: CASSQPPGKAYNEQFF. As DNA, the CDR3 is TGCGCCAGCAGCCAGCCGCCGGGAAAGGCTTACAATGAGCAGTTCTTC.

CDR3 in amino acids: CASSPDRGRRIRTYEQYF. In DNA form, the CDR3 reads TGTGCCAGCAGCCCGGACAGGGGCAGACGAATAAGGACCTACGAGCAGTACTTC. The chain recombines TRBV3-1 (or the pseudogene TRBV3-2) with TRBJ2-7; TRBD1 matches 9 bases. V lost 4 bases to trimming and J lost 2 bases; unmatched junction nucleotides: 15. CDR1 is LGHDT and CDR2 is YNNKEL in the germline V gene (reference sequence). This CDR3 spans 18 amino acids.

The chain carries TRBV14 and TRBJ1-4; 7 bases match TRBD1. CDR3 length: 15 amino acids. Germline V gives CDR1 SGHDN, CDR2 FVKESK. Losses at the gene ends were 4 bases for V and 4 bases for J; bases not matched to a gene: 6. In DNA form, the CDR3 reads TGTGCCAGCAGCCTCGGGACAGCTCTTAATGAAAAACTGTTTTTT. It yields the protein CASSLGTALNEKLFF.

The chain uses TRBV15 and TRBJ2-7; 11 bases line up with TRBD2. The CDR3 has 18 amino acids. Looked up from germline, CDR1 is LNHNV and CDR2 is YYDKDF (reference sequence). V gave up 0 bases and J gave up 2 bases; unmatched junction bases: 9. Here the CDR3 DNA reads TGTGCCACCAGCAGAGATGGGCTAGCGGGGGGTAAACCCTACGAGCAGTACTTC. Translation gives CATSRDGLAGGKPYEQYF.

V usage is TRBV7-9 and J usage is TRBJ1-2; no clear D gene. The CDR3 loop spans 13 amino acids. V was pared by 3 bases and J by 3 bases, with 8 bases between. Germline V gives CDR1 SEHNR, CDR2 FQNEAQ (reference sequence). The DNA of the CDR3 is TGTGCCAGCAGCTTTGAGGGTGACTATGGCTACACCTTC. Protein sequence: CASSFEGDYGYTF.

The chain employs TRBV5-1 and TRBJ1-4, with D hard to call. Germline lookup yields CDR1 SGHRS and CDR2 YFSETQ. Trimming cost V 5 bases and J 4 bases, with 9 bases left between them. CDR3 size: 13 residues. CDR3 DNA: TGCGCCAGCAGATTCCAGGTTAATGAAAAACTGTTTTTT. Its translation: CASRFQVNEKLFF.

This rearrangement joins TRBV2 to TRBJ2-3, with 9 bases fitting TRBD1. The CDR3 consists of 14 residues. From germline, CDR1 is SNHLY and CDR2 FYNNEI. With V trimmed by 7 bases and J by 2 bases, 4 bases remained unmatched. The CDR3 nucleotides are TGTGCCAGCACCGGACAGGGGAACACAGATACGCAGTATTTT. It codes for CASTGQGNTDTQYF.